A selection of T cell receptor beta chains follows, all from one sample in a study of radiotherapy plus CTLA-4 blockade in lung cancer. Produced via immunoSEQ multiplex PCR; TCRdb's table is partial and in-frame only. The repertoire holds 120,000 or so clones, nearly 80% seen once, with approximately 5.2% in the top ten. The specimen comprised peripheral blood, sampled from a patient treated with radiotherapy plus ipilimumab. The receptor source for this set is a human donor with non-small cell lung cancer who had a partial response to radiotherapy plus ipilimumab. The CDR3 runs from the conserved cysteine through the conserved F or W. The D gene is left open where the match is weak. The size field is filled for only some rows; it gives once, few, many or a size class.

>TRBD2|-|TRBV29-1|TRBJ2-5|15
CSVPAGGGGAETQYF
TGCAGCGTTCCGGCCGGGGGGGGAGGTGCAGAGACCCAGTACTTC
>-|-|TRBV6-1|TRBJ1-1|14
CASSLQEGTREAFF
TGTGCCAGCAGTTTACAGGAGGGGACTCGGGAAGCTTTCTTT
>TRBD1|-|TRBV28|TRBJ2-5|13
CASSLGQQETQYF
TGTGCCAGCAGCTTGGGACAGCAAGAGACCCAGTACTTC
>-|once|TRBV29-1|TRBJ2-3|15
CSVDGLGSTTDTQYF
TGCAGCGTTGACGGTCTTGGGAGTACCACAGATACGCAGTATTTT
>TRBD2|-|TRBV5-1|TRBJ2-3|15
CASSNLAGVVDTQYF
TGCGCCAGCAGTAACCTAGCGGGAGTTGTAGATACGCAGTATTTT
>-|-|TRBV5-5|TRBJ1-1|15
CASSLGRLMNTEAFF
TGTGCCAGCAGCTTGGGAAGACTGATGAACACTGAAGCTTTCTTT
>TRBD2|-|TRBV6-5|TRBJ2-1|15
CATHAYLGGPGSFFF
TGTGCCACCCATGCGTACTTGGGAGGGCCGGGGTCTTTTTTCTTC
>-|few|TRBV7-2|TRBJ2-6|15
CASSPGNTGANVLTF
TGTGCCAGCAGCCCGGGGAACACTGGGGCCAACGTCCTGACTTTC
>-|-|TRBV19|TRBJ2-3|16
CASSGGYGVTTDTQYF
TGTGCCAGTAGTGGGGGGTATGGAGTCACTACAGATACGCAGTATTTT
>TRBD1|-|TRBV6-1|TRBJ2-3|15
CASSRQGTSTDTQYF
TGTGCCAGCAGTCGACAGGGTACTAGCACAGATACGCAGTATTTT
>-|-|TRBV5-6|TRBJ1-4|18
CASSLASPGGALREKLFF
TGTGCCAGCAGCTTGGCCTCCCCTGGGGGGGCCCTTCGTGAAAAACTGTTTTTT